This TCR beta chain was found in a study of T-cell reconstitution after alpha-beta-depleted transplantation in children. Study-level results: Most T-cell counts and diversity one year after the transplant came from T cells that were newly produced.

Germline V gene data show CDR1 as MNHEY and CDR2 as SVGAGI. The CDR3 spans 17 residues. Trimming at V came to 4 bases and at J to 1 base, leaving 12 bases not matched to a gene. Preparation of the TCRbeta library was carried out with unique molecular identifiers. MiXCR, applied by TCRdb to the PCR reads, yields one record per CDR3 protein. The table includes some 110,000 distinct CDR3 sequences, approximately 10% detected once. This clonotype has a count of ten or more. Its antigen is unidentified. The chain links TRBV6-5 to TRBJ2-7, with 8 bases that match TRBD1. The origin of this receptor is a boy aged 2 to 10 with acute lymphoblastic leukemia, due to receive a stem cell transplant. Here the sequenced sample was PBMCs, taken before TCRalphabeta/CD19-depleted stem cell transplant. CDR3 protein: CASSSYSDRGSSYEQYF. The CDR3 DNA follows: TGTGCCAGCAGTTCCTATAGTGACAGGGGATCATCCTACGAGCAGTACTTC.